The 15 T cell receptor beta chains given below trace back to one sample, sequenced in a study of cytomegalovirus exposure and HLA in healthy donors. The PCR made use of 60 Vbeta and 13 Jbeta primers. Clones were sequenced by immunoSEQ multiplex PCR, and TCRdb holds only the in-frame ones, with some missing. The table includes about 170,000 clones, under 80% detected once. The material sequenced was PBMCs. Receptors were obtained from a female donor in good health and CMV-seronegative.

The CDR3 loop is CASSYPADEQYF. Written as DNA, the CDR3 is TGTGCCAGCAGCTACCCGGCGGACGAGCAGTACTTC. This chain uses TRBV7-9 with TRBJ2-7; D is uncertain. This CDR3 comprises 12 residues. Germline V CDR1 and CDR2: SEHNR, FQNEAQ (reference sequence). Between the trimmed V and J ends, which lost 4 bases and 5 bases, there was a span of 9 bases.

The rearrangement joins TRBV30 to TRBJ1-1, with 7 nucleotides matching TRBD1. The germline V gene has CDR1 GTSNPN and CDR2 SVGIG (reference sequence). The J segment lost 2 bases and the V segment lost 7 bases, leaving 4 bases of the junction unmatched. The CDR3 consists of 12 residues. CDR3 bases: TGTGCCTCACACAGGGGTAACACTGAAGCTTTCTTT. Translation gives CASHRGNTEAFF.

This chain links TRBV6-5 with TRBJ1-5; 7 nucleotides match TRBD1. The germline CDR1 and CDR2 sequences are MNHEY and SVGAGI. V lost 6 bases, J lost 6 bases, and 5 bases stayed unmatched. The CDR3 is 13 residues long. CDR3 loop: CASSRQGFQPQHF. The DNA for the CDR3 is TGTGCCAGCAGCCGACAGGGATTTCAGCCCCAGCATTTT.

This rearrangement joins TRBV27 to TRBJ2-3, with 7 bases matching TRBD1. Germline V gives CDR1 MNHEY, CDR2 SMNVEV (reference sequence). V lost 5 bases, J lost 2 bases, and 4 bases stayed unmatched. This CDR3 spans 14 amino acids. The CDR3 loop is CASSHRGDTDTQYF. The DNA of the CDR3 is TGTGCCAGCAGTCACAGGGGTGACACAGATACGCAGTATTTT.

This clone was counted a few times. The rearrangement links TRBV19 to TRBJ2-6; TRBD2 agrees at 10 bases. CDR1 and CDR2 from the germline V gene are LNHDA and SQIVND (reference sequence). The CDR3 loop spans 16 amino acids. Trimming cost V 9 bases and J 1 base; bases outside gene matches: 6. The CDR3 protein is CASQREGGSGANVLTF. The DNA of the CDR3 is TGTGCCAGCCAGCGGGAGGGGGGTTCTGGGGCCAACGTCCTGACTTTC.

The rearrangement joins TRBV11-2 to TRBJ2-2, with 10 bases that match TRBD2. J gave up 2 bases and V 2 bases, and 2 bases lay outside the gene matches. This CDR3 is 16 amino acids long. The V gene's germline CDR1 is SGHAT and CDR2 FQNNGV. The CDR3 DNA reads TGTGCCAGCAGCTTACGGACTAGCGGTAACACCGGGGAGCTGTTTTTT. Protein product: CASSLRTSGNTGELFF.

The rearrangement joins TRBV11-1 to TRBJ2-5; TRBD2 is a possible D gene (6 bases). There are 14 residues in the CDR3. The V end lost 5 bases, the J end lost 4 bases, and 14 bases lay between the germline ends. Germline values: CDR1 SGHAT, CDR2 FQDESV (reference sequence). CDR3 sequence reads: CASSGGLEAETQYF. The DNA for the CDR3 is TGTGCCAGCAGCGGGGGACTGGAGGCAGAGACCCAGTACTTC.

This chain links TRBV6-4 with TRBJ2-2, with D tentatively TRBD2 (5 bases). The CDR3 is 13 residues long. CDR1 is MRHNA, CDR2 SNTAGT, per germline. Trimming took off 7 bases at V and 4 bases at J, with 10 bases between the two ends. CDR3 DNA: TGTGCCAGCACTCCGGACTCCACCGGGGAGCTGTTTTTT. Amino acids: CASTPDSTGELFF.

This clone occurred once. The rearrangement uses TRBV9 and TRBJ2-1; perhaps TRBD2 as D (5 bases). Trimming stripped 4 bases from V and 0 bases from J, with 11 bases between. From germline, CDR1 is SGDLS and CDR2 YYNGEE. The CDR3 loop spans 15 amino acids. This CDR3 is CASSNSGSSYNEQFF. DNA of the CDR3: TGTGCCAGCAGCAACAGCGGTAGCTCCTACAATGAGCAGTTCTTC. The whole variable domain, remainder taken from reference TRBV9 and TRBJ2-1, is DSGVTQTPKHLITATGQRVTLRCSPRSGDLSVYWYQQSLDQGLQFLIQYYNGEERAKGNILERFSAQQFPDLHSELNLSSLELGDSALYFCASSNSGSSYNEQFFGPGTRLTVL.

The chain combines TRBV19 with TRBJ2-2, with D possibly being TRBD1 (5 bases). Germline assignment: CDR1 LNHDA and CDR2 SQIVND (reference sequence). CDR3 length: 13 residues. V gave up 5 bases and J gave up 5 bases, with 9 bases separating them. The CDR3 is CASSARDTGELFF. The CDR3 DNA reads as TGTGCCAGTAGTGCCAGGGATACCGGGGAGCTGTTTTTT.

This clone was recorded only once. The chain joins TRBV19 to TRBJ1-4; 11 nucleotides match TRBD1. CDR1 is LNHDA, CDR2 SQIVND, per germline (reference sequence). The CDR3 is 15 residues long. V gave up 7 bases and J gave up 7 bases; unmatched junction bases: 8. The CDR3 reads CASTRRGTGGEKLFF. CDR3 in DNA: TGTGCCAGTACCCGACGGGGGACAGGGGGTGAAAAACTGTTTTTT.

The sample holds one count of this clone. The chain's CDR3 is CASSLHPGQGASGYTF. The CDR3 DNA reads as TGTGCCAGCAGCTTACACCCGGGACAGGGGGCGTCTGGCTACACCTTC. The chain is built from TRBV7-3 and TRBJ1-2; 12 bases line up with TRBD1. The CDR3 has 16 amino acids. Trimming cost V 2 bases and J 7 bases; bases outside gene matches: 8. Germline CDR1 reads SGHTA; CDR2 reads FQGTGA.

The chain carries TRBV15 and TRBJ2-7, with TRBD2 matching over 9 bases. Trimming took 5 bases from V and 1 from J; bases not matched to a gene: 12. CDR3 length equals 17 residues. The germline CDR1 and CDR2 sequences are LNHNV and YYDKDF (reference sequence). The CDR3 here is CATSGLLRLADSYEQYF. The CDR3 DNA follows: TGTGCCACCAGCGGACTACTTCGACTAGCGGATTCCTACGAGCAGTACTTC.

The V and J genes are TRBV6-1 and TRBJ1-6; possible D gene TRBD1, 6 bases. This CDR3 contains 16 residues. CDR1 and CDR2 from the germline V gene are MNHNS and SASEGT. The V gene lost 0 bases and the J gene lost 8 bases, with 14 bases spanning the gap. CDR3 sequence: CASSEAQGSGHSPLHF. The CDR3 DNA sequence: TGTGCCAGCAGTGAAGCCCAGGGGTCAGGGCATTCACCCCTCCACTTT.

The CDR3 nucleotides are TGCGCCAGCAGCCCCCCCGGTCGCGGGGAGCTGTTTTTT. It is translated as CASSPPGRGELFF. V usage is TRBV4-1 and J usage is TRBJ2-2; D remains unclear. Germline V gives CDR1 MGHRA, CDR2 YSYEKL. The CDR3 contains 13 residues. V gave up 4 bases and J gave up 7 bases, with 10 bases separating them.